This T cell receptor (beta chain) comes out of a study of cytomegalovirus exposure and HLA in healthy donors. Regarding the study as a whole: Because they were indistinguishable, some V segments, including TRBV6-2 and TRBV6-3, were excluded. A missense DCLRE1C variant was associated with V- and J-gene trimming of TCR beta chains in a later analysis, and an independent cohort replicated the association. With high specificity and sensitivity, the classifier reportedly diagnosed cytomegalovirus status.

The CDR3 loop spans 13 amino acids. Trimming took off 2 bases at V and 3 bases at J, with 9 bases between the two ends. CDR1 is SGHRS and CDR2 is YFSETQ in the germline V gene. PCR was performed using 60 Vbeta and 13 Jbeta primers. TCRdb keeps only in-frame clones here, not all; method: immunoSEQ multiplex PCR. Here the sample spans over 150,000 clones, more than 65% being singletons. For this clone: Its target is not known.

The chain joins TRBV5-1 to TRBJ2-7; D is perhaps TRBD1 (6 bases). The sample was PBMCs. The sequence was collected from a woman aged 50 to 60 in good health and CMV-seronegative. CDR3 residues: CASSLWTDYEQYF. In DNA, the CDR3 is TGCGCCAGCAGCTTATGGACAGACTACGAGCAGTACTTC.